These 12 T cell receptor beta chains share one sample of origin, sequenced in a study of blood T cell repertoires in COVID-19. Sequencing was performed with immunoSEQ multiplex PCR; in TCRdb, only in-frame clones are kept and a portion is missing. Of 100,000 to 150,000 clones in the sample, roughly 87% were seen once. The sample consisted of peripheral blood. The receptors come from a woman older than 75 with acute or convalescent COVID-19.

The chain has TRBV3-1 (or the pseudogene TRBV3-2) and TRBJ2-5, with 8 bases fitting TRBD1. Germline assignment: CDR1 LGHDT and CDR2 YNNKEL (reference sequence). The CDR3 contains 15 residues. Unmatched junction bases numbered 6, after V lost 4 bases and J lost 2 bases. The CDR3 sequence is CASSLGNRGQETQYF. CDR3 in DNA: TGTGCCAGCAGCCTAGGAAACAGGGGGCAAGAGACCCAGTACTTC.

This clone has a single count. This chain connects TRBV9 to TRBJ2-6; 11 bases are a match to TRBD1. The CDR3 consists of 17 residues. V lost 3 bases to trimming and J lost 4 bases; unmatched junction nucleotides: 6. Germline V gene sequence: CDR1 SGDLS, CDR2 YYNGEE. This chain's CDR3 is CASSAGTGGSGANVLTF. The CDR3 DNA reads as TGTGCCAGCAGCGCCGGGACAGGGGGTTCCGGGGCCAACGTCCTGACTTTC.

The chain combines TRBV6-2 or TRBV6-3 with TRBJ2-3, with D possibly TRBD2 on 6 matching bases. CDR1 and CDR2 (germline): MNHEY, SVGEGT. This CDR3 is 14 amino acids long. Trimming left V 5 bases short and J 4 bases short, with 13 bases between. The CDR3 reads CASSPRWEADTQYF. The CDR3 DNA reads TGTGCCAGCAGTCCCCGTTGGGAGGCAGATACGCAGTATTTT.

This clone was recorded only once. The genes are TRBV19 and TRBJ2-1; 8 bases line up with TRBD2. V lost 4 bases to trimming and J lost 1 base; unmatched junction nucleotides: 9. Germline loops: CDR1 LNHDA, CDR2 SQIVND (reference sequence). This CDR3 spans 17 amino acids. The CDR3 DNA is TGTGCCAGTAGTAACCCCGGGGGGGTAAGGTCCTACAATGAGCAGTTCTTC. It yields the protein CASSNPGGVRSYNEQFF.

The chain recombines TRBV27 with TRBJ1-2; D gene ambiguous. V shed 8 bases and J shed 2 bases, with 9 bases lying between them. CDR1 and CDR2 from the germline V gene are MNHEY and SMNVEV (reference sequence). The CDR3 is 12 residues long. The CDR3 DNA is TGTGCCAGCTGGACGGGGAACTATGGCTACACCTTC. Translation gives CASWTGNYGYTF.

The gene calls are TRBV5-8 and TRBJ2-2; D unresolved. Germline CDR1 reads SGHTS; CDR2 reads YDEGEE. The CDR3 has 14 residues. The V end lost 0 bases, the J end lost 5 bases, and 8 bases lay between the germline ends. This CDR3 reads CASSLGGLTGELFF. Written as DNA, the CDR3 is TGTGCCAGCAGCTTGGGAGGTTTAACCGGGGAGCTGTTTTTT.

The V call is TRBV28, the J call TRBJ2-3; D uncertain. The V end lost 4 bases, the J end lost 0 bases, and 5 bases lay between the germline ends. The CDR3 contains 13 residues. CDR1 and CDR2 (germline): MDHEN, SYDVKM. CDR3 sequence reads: CASSSPSTDTQYF. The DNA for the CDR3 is TGTGCCAGCAGTTCTCCTAGCACAGATACGCAGTATTTT.

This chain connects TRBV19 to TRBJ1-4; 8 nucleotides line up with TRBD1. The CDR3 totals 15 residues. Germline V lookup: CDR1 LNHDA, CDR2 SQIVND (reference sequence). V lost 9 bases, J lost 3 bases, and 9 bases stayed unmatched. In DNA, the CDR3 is TGTGCCAGCAGCCGACAGGGGCTAGCTAATGAAAAACTGTTTTTT. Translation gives CASSRQGLANEKLFF.

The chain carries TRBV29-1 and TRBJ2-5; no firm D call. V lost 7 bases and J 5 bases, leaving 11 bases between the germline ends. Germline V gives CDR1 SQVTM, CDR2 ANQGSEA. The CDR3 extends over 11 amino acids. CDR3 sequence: CSGASGETQYF. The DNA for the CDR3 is TGCAGCGGGGCCAGTGGGGAGACCCAGTACTTC.

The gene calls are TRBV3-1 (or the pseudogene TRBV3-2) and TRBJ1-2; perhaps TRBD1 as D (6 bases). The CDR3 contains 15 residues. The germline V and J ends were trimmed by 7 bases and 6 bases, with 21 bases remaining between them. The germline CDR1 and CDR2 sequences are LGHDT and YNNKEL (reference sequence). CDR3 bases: TGTGCCAGCACCTATGACAGGAACAAAATCAATGGCTACACCTTC. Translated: CASTYDRNKINGYTF.

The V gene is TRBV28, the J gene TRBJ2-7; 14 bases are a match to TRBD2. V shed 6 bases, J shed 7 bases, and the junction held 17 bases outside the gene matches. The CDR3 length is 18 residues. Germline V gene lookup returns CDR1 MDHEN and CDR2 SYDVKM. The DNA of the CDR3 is TGTGCCAGCAGCCCTCCCCCGACTAGCGGGGGGGTTGCGAGGGAGCAGTACGTC. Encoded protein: CASSPPPTSGGVAREQYV.

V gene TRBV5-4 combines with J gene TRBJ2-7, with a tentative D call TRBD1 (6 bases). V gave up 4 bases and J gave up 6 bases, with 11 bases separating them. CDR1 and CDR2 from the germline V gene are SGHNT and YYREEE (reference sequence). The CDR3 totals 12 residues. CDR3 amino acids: CASSQNRAEQYV. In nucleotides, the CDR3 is TGTGCCAGCAGCCAGAACAGGGCCGAGCAGTACGTC.